Listed here are 5 T cell receptor beta chains from one sample, sequenced in a study of immune cell composition in non-small cell lung cancer. Clones were read by immunoSEQ multiplex PCR, and TCRdb kept only the in-frame ones, dropping some. The sample contains approximately 5,000 clones, about 72% of which appear only once. Normal lung was taken at the farthest possible site, at least 3 cm from tumour. The sequencing sample was made of non-adjacent lung tissue. These TCRs come from a human donor with non-small cell lung cancer.

For the CDR3, the DNA is TGTGCCAGCAGCTTAGTGACAGGGGGCGTAGAGACCCAGTACTTC. Its translation: CASSLVTGGVETQYF. The V call is TRBV11-2, the J call TRBJ2-5; 10 nucleotides agree with TRBD1. Germline lookup yields CDR1 SGHAT and CDR2 FQNNGV. Trimming cost V 1 base and J 4 bases; bases outside gene matches: 3. There are 15 residues in the CDR3.

This chain links TRBV29-1 with TRBJ2-2, with TRBD1 matching over 8 bases. The germline V gene has CDR1 SQVTM and CDR2 ANQGSEA. V gave up 6 bases and J gave up 1 base; unmatched junction bases: 4. This CDR3 has 14 amino acids. CDR3 coding DNA: TGCAGCGTAGCACAGGGGGGGAACACCGGGGAGCTGTTTTTT. It specifies CSVAQGGNTGELFF.

The chain employs TRBV18 and TRBJ1-6, with D perhaps TRBD1 (6 bases). This CDR3 comprises 16 residues. Germline V gene sequence: CDR1 KGHSH, CDR2 LQKENI. The germline V and J ends were trimmed by 2 bases and 4 bases, with 12 bases remaining between them. Written as DNA, the CDR3 is TGTGCCAGCTCACCAGGAACAGGGAATTATAATTCACCCCTCCACTTT. As protein: CASSPGTGNYNSPLHF.

This clone has only a few counts. This rearrangement joins TRBV7-6 to TRBJ2-7; D unresolved. The CDR3 is made up of 17 amino acids. CDR1 SGHVS and CDR2 FNYEAQ come from the germline V gene. V was clipped by 1 base and J by 6 bases, with 22 bases between them. CDR3 sequence: CASSLGSGRIGVGEQYF. The DNA of the CDR3 is TGTGCCAGCAGCTTAGGATCAGGCAGGATTGGAGTGGGCGAGCAGTACTTC.

The chain recombines TRBV7-9 with TRBJ2-3; D not certain. There are 15 residues in the CDR3. V dropped 3 bases and J dropped 2 bases, with 12 bases sitting between them. Germline CDR1 is SEHNR and CDR2 is FQNEAQ (reference sequence). The CDR3 DNA follows: TGTGCCAGCAGCTTGCGAAGGCAGTACACAGATACGCAGTATTTT. This gives the protein CASSLRRQYTDTQYF.